This record concerns one TCR beta chain sequence. Its antigen remains unidentified. The assay, immunoSEQ v3.0, was run at survey level. This table comes from immunoSEQ multiplex PCR, and its TCRdb copy is limited to in-frame clones, with some not included. The sample includes tens of thousands of clones, 70% to 90% of them seen just once. This sample stems from a study of long-term antiretroviral therapy in people with HIV. V was shortened by 3 bases and J by 6 bases, with 10 bases between the two germline ends. Per the germline V gene, CDR1 is SGHDT and CDR2 is YYEEEE. The CDR3 totals 12 residues. Study observations and caveats: Diversity went up after ART and still fell short of transplant donor controls.

The sample here was unsorted PBMCs, taken 0.8 years before starting antiretroviral therapy. This chain joins TRBV5-6 and TRBJ2-7, with D hard to call. The clonotype was recovered from a man aged 18 to 30 with HIV. CDR3 nucleotide sequence: TGTGCCAGCAGCTCCGGGCCGAGCGAGCAGTACTTC. As protein: CASSSGPSEQYF.